These 27 T cell receptor beta chains came from one sample sequenced in a study of blood T cells in healthy people across ages. For the second PCR, which ran for about 7 to 11 cycles, a sample-barcoded 5' primer and a J-beta primer mix were used. Using its own MiXCR run on the 5' RACE reads, TCRdb lists one record per CDR3 protein. The sample contains around 870,000 distinct CDR3 sequences, 29% of which appear only once. The sequenced sample was blood. Receptor source: a woman older than 75 in good health.

There are many counts of this clonotype. This chain joins TRBV7-2 and TRBJ2-1, with 9 nucleotides matching TRBD2. With V trimmed by 5 bases and J by 11 bases, 13 bases remained unmatched. The CDR3 length is 15 residues. The germline gives CDR1 SGHTA, CDR2 FQGNSA. The CDR3 reads CASSQMLAGLSQQFF. CDR3 coding DNA: TGTGCCAGCAGCCAGATGCTAGCGGGGTTGAGTCAGCAGTTCTTC.

About this clonotype: A read error may be the cause here, since a much bigger clone is one base away. V usage is TRBV3-1 and J usage is TRBJ2-3; the D is unclear. CDR1 and CDR2 from the germline V gene are LGHDT and YNNKEL (reference sequence). The CDR3 has 15 amino acids. CDR3 sequence: CASSPRVSGTDAQYF. In DNA, the CDR3 is TGTGCCAGCAGCCCCCGTGTATCCGGCACAGATGCGCAGTATTTT.

Note on this clonotype: This sequence may be a read error, since a much larger clone differs from it by one base. The chain joins TRBV3-1 to TRBJ2-6; 7 bases map to TRBD1. The CDR3 extends over 17 amino acids. Germline lookup yields CDR1 LGHDT and CDR2 YNNKEL (reference sequence). This chain's CDR3 is CASSPTGIDSGGNVLTF. CDR3 DNA sequence: TGTGCCAGCAGCCCGACAGGGATCGACTCTGGGGGCAACGTCCTGACTTTC.

Note on this clonotype: This may be a read error: a much more frequent sequence differs by one nucleotide. The chain joins TRBV10-2 to TRBJ2-7; TRBD2 is a possible D gene (5 bases). CDR3 length: 14 residues. Looked up from germline, CDR1 is WSHSY and CDR2 is SAAADI. CDR3 amino acids: CAGSEGNSRSEQYF. In nucleotides, the CDR3 is TGCGCCGGCAGTGAGGGAAATTCTAGAAGCGAGCAGTACTTC.

The chain joins TRBV29-1 to TRBJ2-5; D is undetermined. Trimming took 2 bases from V and 2 from J, leaving 12 bases between them. This CDR3 is built from 14 residues. CDR1 is SQVTM and CDR2 is ANQGSEA in the germline V gene. CDR3 nucleotides: TGCAGCGTTGAATCGCCCTCCAGACAAGAGACCCAGTACTTC. This translates into CSVESPSRQETQYF.

About this clonotype itself: A much larger clone lies one base from this, so it may be a read error. This chain links TRBV7-2 with TRBJ1-2; 7 nucleotides agree with TRBD1. This CDR3 has 14 amino acids. CDR1 SGHTA and CDR2 FQGNSA come from the germline V gene. V was clipped by 3 bases and J by 7 bases; unmatched bases: 8. This CDR3 reads CASSLTGPWAGYTF. The CDR3 nucleotides are TGTGCCAGCAGCTTGACAGGGCCGTGGGCTGGCTACACCTTC.

About this clonotype itself: Since a much larger clone is just one base distant, this may be a read error. The chain recombines TRBV12-3 or TRBV12-4 with TRBJ2-3; 10 nucleotides agree with TRBD2. This CDR3 has 15 amino acids. The CDR3 nucleotides are TGTGCCGGCAGATTAGCGGGGGGCCTCGCAGATACGCAGTATTTT. This translates into CAGRLAGGLADTQYF.

This clonotype was seen a few times. This may stem from a read error, because a much larger clone lies one nucleotide away. The chain employs TRBV10-3 and TRBJ1-6; possibly TRBD1 for D (5 bases). This CDR3 spans 13 amino acids. Germline V gene lookup returns CDR1 ENHRY and CDR2 SYGVKD. Trimming removed 6 bases at V and 10 bases at J, with 13 bases between. The CDR3 nucleotides are TGTGCCATCAGGGGGCAGGGTGGATCACCCCTCCACTTT. Its protein product is CAIRGQGGSPLHF.

This clonotype came up many times. The chain carries TRBV6-2 or TRBV6-3 and TRBJ1-1; D unclear. The CDR3 covers 14 residues. Trimming pared 7 bases from V and 0 bases from J, leaving 12 bases between. CDR1 is MNHEY and CDR2 is SVGEGT in the germline V gene. CDR3: CASTEDVVNTEAFF. The CDR3 region has the DNA TGTGCCAGCACGGAAGACGTCGTGAACACTGAAGCTTTCTTT.

This clonotype was counted only a few times. A much larger clone differs from this one at a single base, so this may be a read error. V gene TRBV6-2 or TRBV6-3 combines with J gene TRBJ2-1; perhaps TRBD1 as D (5 bases). The DNA end is a closer match to TRBJ2-7, so the J assignment may be wrong. Per germline, CDR1 MNHEY and CDR2 SVGEGT. The CDR3 totals 17 residues. CDR3 amino acids: CASSYPDSARSYNEQYF. The CDR3 nucleotides are TGTGCCAGCAGTTACCCTGACAGTGCACGTTCCTACAATGAGCAGTACTTC.

This clonotype showed up just a few times. This chain links TRBV7-2 with TRBJ2-5, with D perhaps TRBD1 (6 bases). Germline V gives CDR1 SGHTA, CDR2 FQGNSA. Trimming shortened V by 2 bases and J by 11 bases, and 18 bases separated the two germline ends. The length of the CDR3 is 14 residues. CDR3 sequence: CASSLSTGRNEQYF. CDR3 DNA: TGTGCCAGCAGCTTATCAACAGGGCGCAATGAGCAGTACTTC. Supplemented by reference TRBV7-2 and TRBJ2-5, the full variable domain reads GAGVSQSPSNKVTEKGKDVELRCDPISGHTALYWYRQSLGQGLEFLIYFQGNSAPDKSGLPSDRFSAERTGGSVSTLTIQRTQQEDSAVYLCASSLSTGRNEQYFGPGTRLLVL.

Of note for this clonotype: A much larger clone lies a single base off, so this may be a read error. The chain links TRBV28 to TRBJ1-4, with D perhaps matching TRBD1 (6 bases). The V gene lost 6 bases and the J gene lost 4 bases, with 15 bases spanning the gap. Germline loops: CDR1 MDHEN, CDR2 SYDVKM. The CDR3 extends over 15 amino acids. The DNA of the CDR3 is TGTGCCAGCAGCCGAGTCGGGACAAGTAATGAAAAACTGTTTTTT. Encoded protein: CASSRVGTSNEKLFF.

This clonotype was detected a few times. The chain employs TRBV27 and TRBJ1-2; D gene unclear. The V gene's germline CDR1 is MNHEY and CDR2 SMNVEV (reference sequence). This CDR3 is built from 13 residues. The germline V and J ends were trimmed by 11 bases and 4 bases, with 17 bases remaining between them. CDR3 region: CAAAGIGSYGYTF. CDR3 coding DNA: TGTGCCGCGGCCGGGATAGGGTCCTATGGCTACACCTTC.

This clonotype was counted many times. V usage is TRBV10-3 and J usage is TRBJ2-3; 7 positions agree with TRBD2. Trimming removed 1 base from V and 11 bases from J; junction bases left unmatched: 3. Germline CDR1 and CDR2: ENHRY and SYGVKD. This CDR3 region has 12 residues. CDR3 protein: CAISELSGVQYF. The CDR3 DNA is TGTGCCATCAGTGAGTTGAGCGGGGTGCAGTATTTT.

This clonotype showed up just a few times. The chain joins TRBV4-3 to TRBJ1-1; D remains unclear. CDR1 and CDR2 from the germline V gene are LGHNA and YSLEER. CDR3 length: 16 residues. V was trimmed by 1 base and J by 1 base, leaving 13 bases between them. The CDR3, as DNA: TGCGCCAGCAGCCAAGCGGAATCGGACGCGAACACTGAAGCTTTCTTT. As protein: CASSQAESDANTEAFF.

This rearrangement joins TRBV12-3 or TRBV12-4 to TRBJ1-1, with TRBD1 as a possible D gene (6 bases). CDR3 length: 14 amino acids. V was pared by 6 bases and J by 2 bases, with 13 bases between. The CDR3 sequence is CASRVTGINTEAFF. CDR3 DNA sequence: TGTGCCAGCAGGGTAACAGGGATTAACACTGAAGCTTTCTTT.

This clonotype appeared a few times. The V gene is TRBV7-9, the J gene TRBJ1-1, with a possible D match to TRBD1 (6 bases). The CDR3 sequence is 14 residues long. Germline V gene sequence: CDR1 SEHNR, CDR2 FQNEAQ (reference sequence). Trimming shortened V by 5 bases and J by 7 bases, and 17 bases separated the two germline ends. CDR3 in amino acids: CASSTRDTRFEAFF. The DNA of the CDR3 is TGTGCCAGCAGCACCCGGGACACACGGTTTGAAGCTTTCTTT. The whole variable domain, remainder taken from reference TRBV7-9 and TRBJ1-1, is DTGVSQNPRHKITKRGQNVTFRCDPISEHNRLYWYRQTLGQGPEFLTYFQNEAQLEKSRLLSDRFSAERPKGSFSTLEIQRTEQGDSAMYLCASSTRDTRFEAFFGQGTRLTVV.

This clonotype was counted only a few times. This chain connects TRBV4-1 to TRBJ1-2; perhaps TRBD1 as D (6 bases). V lost 6 bases to trimming and J lost 2 bases, with 13 bases between them. CDR1 is MGHRA, CDR2 YSYEKL, per germline. CDR3 length: 14 residues. CDR3 in amino acids: CASRDIDRNYGYTF. The CDR3 DNA sequence: TGCGCCAGCAGAGACATTGACAGGAACTATGGCTACACCTTC.

This clonotype has a count of ten or more. The chain has TRBV6-2 or TRBV6-3 and TRBJ1-5, with D perhaps matching TRBD1 (5 bases). V lost 7 bases to trimming and J lost 3 bases, with 13 bases between them. CDR3 size: 14 residues. CDR1 and CDR2 (germline): MNHEY, SVGEGT. The CDR3 reads CASKSGTLNQPQHF. DNA of the CDR3: TGTGCCAGCAAGTCCGGGACCCTCAATCAGCCCCAGCATTTT.

The gene calls are TRBV13 and TRBJ2-1, with D unclear. The CDR3 runs 16 residues. V lost 3 bases to trimming and J lost 6 bases, with 18 bases between them. Germline V gene lookup returns CDR1 PRHDT and CDR2 FYEKMQ (reference sequence). CDR3 amino acids: CASSLVGLGETNEQFF. The CDR3 coding sequence is TGTGCCAGCAGCTTGGTAGGTCTAGGCGAGACCAATGAGCAGTTCTTC.

In this sample, this clonotype turned up a few times. J is TRBJ2-7 and V is TRBV7-6, with TRBD1 identical over 9 bases. Losses at the gene ends were 5 bases for V and 3 bases for J; bases not matched to a gene: 11. The CDR3 is 16 residues long. CDR1 is SGHVS, CDR2 FNYEAQ, per germline. CDR3 sequence (DNA): TGTGCCAGCAGCAAAGGACAGGGGCGACCTCACTACGAGCAGTACTTC. Amino acid sequence: CASSKGQGRPHYEQYF.

This clonotype was counted a few times. This chain links TRBV7-2 with TRBJ2-1, with a possible D match to TRBD2 (6 bases). This CDR3 comprises 16 residues. CDR1 is SGHTA and CDR2 is FQGNSA in the germline V gene. V was cut by 4 bases and J by 7 bases, with 20 bases left in between. The CDR3 DNA sequence: TGTGCCAGCAGCTATAGCGGCCAGATCCTTGGAAATGAGCAGTTCTTC. It specifies CASSYSGQILGNEQFF.

This chain links TRBV3-1 with TRBJ1-1; no reliable D call. V lost 2 bases to trimming and J lost 1 base, with 8 bases between them. The CDR3 is 14 amino acids. Germline CDR1 reads LGHDT; CDR2 reads YNNKEL (reference sequence). CDR3 bases: TGTGCCAGCAGCCAACTAATCGGGAACACTGAAGCTTTCTTT. It codes for CASSQLIGNTEAFF.

This clonotype showed up many times. This chain uses TRBV4-3 with TRBJ1-2; TRBD1 agrees at 8 bases. V was clipped by 5 bases and J by 7 bases; unmatched bases: 9. Germline CDR1 and CDR2: LGHNA and YSLEER. The CDR3 contains 14 residues. The CDR3 nucleotides are TGCGCCAGCAGCTCCGCAGGGGGCGCTTCTGGCTACACCTTC. This encodes CASSSAGGASGYTF.

This chain joins TRBV20-1 and TRBJ1-5; a weak D match, TRBD1 (5 bases). Per germline, CDR1 DFQATT and CDR2 SNEGSKA (reference sequence). The ends were cut back, 7 bases at V and 4 bases at J, with 14 bases in the middle. The CDR3 sequence is 13 residues long. The CDR3 region has the DNA TGCAGTGTTGCGCAGGGAGTAAATCAGCCCCAGCATTTT. Translation: CSVAQGVNQPQHF.

The table lists this clonotype with a few counts. Being one base from a much bigger clone, this may be a read error. V gene TRBV12-3 or TRBV12-4 combines with J gene TRBJ2-3, with a weak D call TRBD2 (6 bases). The V end was cut by 8 bases, the J end by 4 bases, with 13 bases between. This CDR3 comprises 13 residues. CDR3 coding DNA: TGTGCCAGCGGTGGGCGGGGCGCAGATACGCAGTATTTT. Its protein is CASGGRGADTQYF.

The chain employs TRBV7-8 and TRBJ2-5; D unclear. The DNA end is more similar to TRBJ2-7, so the J call may be wrong. Germline V gene sequence: CDR1 SGHVS, CDR2 FQNEAQ. The CDR3 consists of 15 residues. CDR3 in DNA: TGTGCCAGCAGCTCCCCCGGTGTAGGCGTCCACGAGCAGTACTTC. Its translation is CASSSPGVGVHEQYF.